This T cell receptor beta chain was captured by sequencing in a study of T-cell reconstitution after alpha-beta-depleted transplantation in children. The table lists this clonotype with many counts. Trimming took 6 bases from V and 0 from J, leaving 12 bases between them. Germline-derived CDR1 and CDR2 are MNHNS and SASEGT. CDR3 size: 14 residues. Preparation of the TCRbeta library was carried out with unique molecular identifiers. In TCRdb, the PCR reads were re-called with MiXCR into one record per CDR3 protein. The sample consists of approximately 91,000 distinct CDR3 sequences, roughly 8.3% of them appearing once.

The V call is TRBV6-1, the J call TRBJ2-7; unclear D gene. The specimen was PBMCs from the stem cell graft donor, collected from the stem cell graft. The sequence came from a human donor who donated a stem cell graft to a child with congenital amegakaryocytic thrombocytopenia. CDR3 in DNA: TGTGCCAGCAGCCCCCGACTTGACTCCTACGAGCAGTACTTC. Amino acid sequence: CASSPRLDSYEQYF.